A single TCR beta chain is shown here with its context. This entry belongs to a study of blood T cell repertoires in COVID-19. At the level of the study: Material from acute and convalescent COVID-19 was sourced from the United States, Italy and Spain. PBMCs, B-cell-depleted T cells, or T cells provided the cDNA or gDNA that made up the material.

In the original processing: Cell counts per sample came from amplifying reference gene primers. The assay was immunoSEQ multiplex PCR, and TCRdb's table has in-frame clones only and misses some. That table furnishes V, J and clone size, whereas the DNA furnished D and trimming. Here the sample spans some 180,000 clones, roughly 73% being singletons. The CDR3 is made up of 13 amino acids. The V and J ends lost 4 bases and 5 bases respectively, with 11 bases between them. Germline V gives CDR1 SNHLY, CDR2 FYNNEI. The material sequenced was peripheral blood. This TCR came from a woman of 80 years or more with active or convalescent COVID-19. This sequence joins TRBV2 and TRBJ2-5, with D possibly being TRBD1 (6 bases). The CDR3, as DNA: TGTGCCAGCAGTGCAGGGGTGGATGAGACCCAGTACTTC. As protein: CASSAGVDETQYF.